This TCR beta chain was captured in a study of blood T cell repertoires in COVID-19. At the level of the study: The United States, Italy and Spain provided the acute and convalescent COVID-19 samples. T cells, B-cell-depleted T cells, or PBMCs supplied cDNA or gDNA.

Per the original data handling: Using reference gene primer amplification, nucleated cell counts were estimated. Clones were sequenced by immunoSEQ multiplex PCR, and TCRdb holds only the in-frame ones, with some missing. The D gene and trimming were derived from the DNA, and the V and J assignments and clone size from that table. This sample yields a few hundred thousand clones, of which around 88% are seen a single time; just under 7% belongs to the top ten. The receptor was isolated from a woman aged 25 to 39 who had recovered from COVID-19. Sequencing was carried out using peripheral blood.

The CDR3 bases are TGTGCCTGGGGGCTTACAGTATTCGGAAACACCATATATTTT. Translated: CAWGLTVFGNTIYF. The rearrangement uses TRBV30 and TRBJ1-3; no firm D call. The CDR3 is made up of 14 amino acids. The V gene's germline CDR1 is GTSNPN and CDR2 SVGIG (reference sequence). V was cut by 5 bases and J by 4 bases, with 15 bases left in between.